These 15 T cell receptor beta chains share one sample of origin, sequenced in a study of T cell changes during pregnancy in multiple sclerosis. TCRdb keeps only in-frame clones here, not all; method: immunoSEQ multiplex PCR. The sample yields about 54,000 clones, more than 85% seen once. The material sequenced was peripheral blood, taken after pregnancy. The receptors derive from a female donor in good health, enrolled as a control in a pregnancy study.

This clone was detected once. The chain is built from TRBV9 and TRBJ2-1, with 11 bases identical to TRBD1. The length of the CDR3 is 16 residues. Per the germline V gene, CDR1 is SGDLS and CDR2 is YYNGEE. V shed 3 bases, J shed 9 bases, and the junction held 11 bases outside the gene matches. The CDR3, as DNA: TGTGCCAGCAGCGCGCCGGGACAGGGGGGGAACGGTGAGCAGTTCTTC. Translation: CASSAPGQGGNGEQFF.

The J gene is TRBJ1-1, the V gene TRBV7-6; TRBD1 agrees at 9 bases. CDR1 and CDR2 (germline): SGHVS, FNYEAQ. J gave up 4 bases and V 5 bases, and 11 bases lay outside the gene matches. The CDR3 has 16 amino acids. CDR3 amino acids: CASSLNTGQGTTEAFF. CDR3 nucleotides: TGTGCCAGCAGCCTTAATACAGGACAGGGGACCACTGAAGCTTTCTTT. The full variable domain, completed using reference TRBV7-6 and TRBJ1-1, is GAGVSQSPRYKVTKRGQDVALRCDPISGHVSLYWYRQALGQGPEFLTYFNYEAQQDKSGLPNDRFSAERPEGSISTLTIQRTEQRDSAMYRCASSLNTGQGTTEAFFGQGTRLTVV.

The chain joins TRBV6-5 to TRBJ2-5; 11 nucleotides agree with TRBD2. The CDR3 has 14 residues. Germline lookup yields CDR1 MNHEY and CDR2 SVGAGI. Trimming took 6 bases from V and 5 from J; bases not matched to a gene: 5. The DNA for the CDR3 is TGTGCCAGCAGCCGGGGACTAGCGGTTGAGACCCAGTACTTC. Protein: CASSRGLAVETQYF.

This chain connects TRBV4-1 to TRBJ2-1, with D possibly TRBD2 on 6 matching bases. Germline lookup yields CDR1 MGHRA and CDR2 YSYEKL. The CDR3 length is 15 residues. Trimming pared 4 bases from V and 6 bases from J, leaving 16 bases between. The CDR3 protein is CASSRGTSGINEQFF. The DNA for the CDR3 is TGCGCCAGCAGCCGCGGGACTTCTGGGATCAATGAGCAGTTCTTC.

V is TRBV5-1 and J is TRBJ2-7, with 7 bases identical to TRBD1. The CDR3 runs 14 residues. CDR1 and CDR2 (germline): SGHRS, YFSETQ. With 0 bases clipped from V and 2 bases from J, the junction kept 2 bases outside the gene matches. The CDR3 DNA reads TGCGCCAGCAGCTTGGAGGGACAGACCTACGAGCAGTACTTC. Translation: CASSLEGQTYEQYF.

The rearrangement links TRBV7-2 to TRBJ2-7; maybe TRBD1 (6 bases). V was pared by 5 bases and J by 3 bases, with 17 bases between. CDR1 and CDR2 from the germline V gene are SGHTA and FQGNSA. The CDR3 consists of 15 residues. In DNA, the CDR3 is TGTGCCAGCAGCCCAGGGACATTATCGATCTACGAGCAGTACTTC. Translated: CASSPGTLSIYEQYF. The entire variable domain, with the rest obtained from reference TRBV7-2 and TRBJ2-7, is as follows: GAGVSQSPSNKVTEKGKDVELRCDPISGHTALYWYRQSLGQGLEFLIYFQGNSAPDKSGLPSDRFSAERTGGSVSTLTIQRTQQEDSAVYLCASSPGTLSIYEQYFGPGTRLTVT.

As concerns this clone: One junction end does not reproduce the germline sequence, and a read error may be involved. This rearrangement joins TRBV4-3 to TRBJ1-1, with D perhaps matching TRBD1 (6 bases). The CDR3 runs 14 residues. From germline, CDR1 is LGHNA and CDR2 YSLEER. The chain's CDR3 is CASSPRQANAEAFF. CDR3 in DNA: TGCGCCAGCAGCCCCCGACAGGCGAACGCTGAAGCTTTCTTT.

V and J are TRBV7-2 and TRBJ2-3; D unresolved. This CDR3 comprises 15 residues. Germline V gene data show CDR1 as SGHTA and CDR2 as FQGNSA. Trimming removed 1 base at V and 4 bases at J, with 12 bases between. The CDR3 DNA reads as TGTGCCAGCAGCTTAGACCACGGGTCAGCAGATACGCAGTATTTT. Its protein product is CASSLDHGSADTQYF.

The chain uses TRBV18 and TRBJ2-5; D is unresolved. The CDR3 consists of 13 residues. Trimming shortened V by 4 bases and J by 2 bases, and 8 bases separated the two germline ends. Germline loops: CDR1 KGHSH, CDR2 LQKENI. CDR3 loop: CASSRTIQETQYF. In nucleotides, the CDR3 is TGTGCCAGCTCACGCACTATACAAGAGACCCAGTACTTC.

V is TRBV6-5 and J is TRBJ1-1, with D unresolved. V lost 0 bases, J lost 4 bases, and 6 bases lay in between. The germline CDR1 and CDR2 sequences are MNHEY and SVGAGI. CDR3 length equals 13 residues. The CDR3 region is CASSYSRSTEAFF. The CDR3 DNA reads as TGTGCCAGCAGTTACTCAAGGAGCACTGAAGCTTTCTTT.

The chain is built from TRBV5-1 and TRBJ2-6; D unresolved. This CDR3 region has 17 residues. Germline V gives CDR1 SGHRS, CDR2 YFSETQ. The V and J ends lost 1 base and 1 base respectively, with 12 bases between them. The CDR3 sequence: CASSLYTGASGANVLTF. In nucleotides, the CDR3 is TGCGCCAGCAGCTTGTATACGGGTGCGTCTGGGGCCAACGTCCTGACTTTC.

As DNA, the CDR3 is TGTGCCAGCAGCCCTCGGAGGGGACGGGAAAGGACTGAAGCTTTCTTT. Amino acid sequence: CASSPRRGRERTEAFF. The chain links TRBV7-8 to TRBJ1-1; perhaps TRBD1 as D (5 bases). Germline CDR1 reads SGHVS; CDR2 reads FQNEAQ. CDR3 length equals 16 residues. Between the trimmed V and J ends, which lost 5 bases and 5 bases, there was a span of 21 bases.

The genes are TRBV7-2 and TRBJ2-1; perhaps TRBD1 as D (6 bases). The CDR3 is 12 residues long. V was pared by 5 bases and J by 11 bases, with 13 bases between. Germline V gene data show CDR1 as SGHTA and CDR2 as FQGNSA. The DNA for the CDR3 is TGTGCCAGCAGCCAGACAGGATCTAAGCAGTTCTTC. Translation gives CASSQTGSKQFF.

The chain combines TRBV7-2 with TRBJ2-7; D perhaps matches TRBD1 (6 bases). Trimming removed 1 base from V and 3 bases from J, with 13 bases in between. The length of the CDR3 is 15 residues. Germline V gene sequence: CDR1 SGHTA, CDR2 FQGNSA. The CDR3 DNA sequence: TGTGCCAGCAGCTTAGTAGTTGCAGGGGACTACGAGCAGTACTTC. Translating gives CASSLVVAGDYEQYF.

The chain links TRBV6-1 to TRBJ2-7, with D perhaps TRBD2 (6 bases). Trimming cost V 6 bases and J 2 bases, with 8 bases left between them. Germline V gene lookup returns CDR1 MNHNS and CDR2 SASEGT. The CDR3 has 12 amino acids. CDR3: CASSPGAYEQYF. CDR3 nucleotide sequence: TGTGCCAGCAGCCCGGGAGCCTACGAGCAGTACTTC.